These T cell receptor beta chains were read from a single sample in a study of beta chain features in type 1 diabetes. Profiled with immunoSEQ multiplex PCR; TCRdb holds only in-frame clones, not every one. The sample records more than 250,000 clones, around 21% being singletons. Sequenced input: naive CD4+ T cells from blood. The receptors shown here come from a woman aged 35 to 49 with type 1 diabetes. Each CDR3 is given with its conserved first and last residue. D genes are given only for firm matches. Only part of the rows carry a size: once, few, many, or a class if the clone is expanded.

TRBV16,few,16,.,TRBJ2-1,CASSQLGERPYNEQFF,TGTGCCAGCAGCCAATTAGGCGAGCGACCCTACAATGAGCAGTTCTTC
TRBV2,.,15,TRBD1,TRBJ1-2,CASTLRQGNFYGYTF,TGTGCCAGCACGCTAAGACAGGGAAACTTTTATGGCTACACCTTC
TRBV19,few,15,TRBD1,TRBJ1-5,CASSSTGGSDQPQHF,TGTGCCAGTAGTTCGACAGGGGGCTCCGATCAGCCCCAGCATTTT
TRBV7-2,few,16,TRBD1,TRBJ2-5,CASSLGPGGFTHAQYF,TGTGCCAGCAGCTTAGGGCCAGGGGGCTTTACCCACGCCCAGTACTTC
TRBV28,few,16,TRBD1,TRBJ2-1,CASSPMGQGAYNEQFF,TGTGCCAGCAGTCCCATGGGACAGGGGGCGTACAATGAGCAGTTCTTC
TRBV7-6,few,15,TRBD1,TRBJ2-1,CASSLGATGGNEQFF,TGTGCCAGCAGCTTAGGGGCAACAGGGGGCAATGAGCAGTTCTTC
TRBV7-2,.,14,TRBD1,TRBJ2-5,CASSWGQYQETQYF,TGTGCCAGCAGCTGGGGACAGTACCAAGAGACCCAGTACTTC
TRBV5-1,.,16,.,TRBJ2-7,CASSFAARGAGYEQYF,TGCGCCAGCTCCTTCGCCGCCCGGGGGGCAGGTTACGAGCAGTACTTC
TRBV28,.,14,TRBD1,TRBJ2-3,CASSLGQSTDTQYF,TGTGCCAGCAGTCTGGGACAGAGCACAGATACGCAGTATTTT
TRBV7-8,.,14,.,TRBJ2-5,CASSLLTSRETQYF,TGTGCCAGCAGCTTGCTGACGTCTAGGGAGACCCAGTACTTC
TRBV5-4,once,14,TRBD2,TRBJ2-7,CASSSAGGSDEQYF,TGTGCCAGCAGCTCGGCGGGGGGGAGCGACGAGCAGTACTTC